This T cell receptor (beta chain) was sequenced for a study of blood T cell repertoires in COVID-19. The CDR3 sequence is 15 residues long. Germline CDR1 reads SGHTA; CDR2 reads FQGNSA. V dropped 5 bases and J dropped 6 bases, with 19 bases sitting between them. The protocol was immunoSEQ multiplex PCR, while the TCRdb copy is restricted to in-frame clones and leaves out a portion. The sample lists about 100,000 clones; 86% were seen once. The material sequenced was peripheral blood. The source is a man older than 75 with acute or convalescent COVID-19. V usage is TRBV7-2 and J usage is TRBJ1-2, with D tentatively TRBD1 (5 bases). The CDR3 coding sequence is TGTGCCAGCAGCCGCCTCGGGGGGAACGTGGATGGCTACACCTTC. Translation gives CASSRLGGNVDGYTF.